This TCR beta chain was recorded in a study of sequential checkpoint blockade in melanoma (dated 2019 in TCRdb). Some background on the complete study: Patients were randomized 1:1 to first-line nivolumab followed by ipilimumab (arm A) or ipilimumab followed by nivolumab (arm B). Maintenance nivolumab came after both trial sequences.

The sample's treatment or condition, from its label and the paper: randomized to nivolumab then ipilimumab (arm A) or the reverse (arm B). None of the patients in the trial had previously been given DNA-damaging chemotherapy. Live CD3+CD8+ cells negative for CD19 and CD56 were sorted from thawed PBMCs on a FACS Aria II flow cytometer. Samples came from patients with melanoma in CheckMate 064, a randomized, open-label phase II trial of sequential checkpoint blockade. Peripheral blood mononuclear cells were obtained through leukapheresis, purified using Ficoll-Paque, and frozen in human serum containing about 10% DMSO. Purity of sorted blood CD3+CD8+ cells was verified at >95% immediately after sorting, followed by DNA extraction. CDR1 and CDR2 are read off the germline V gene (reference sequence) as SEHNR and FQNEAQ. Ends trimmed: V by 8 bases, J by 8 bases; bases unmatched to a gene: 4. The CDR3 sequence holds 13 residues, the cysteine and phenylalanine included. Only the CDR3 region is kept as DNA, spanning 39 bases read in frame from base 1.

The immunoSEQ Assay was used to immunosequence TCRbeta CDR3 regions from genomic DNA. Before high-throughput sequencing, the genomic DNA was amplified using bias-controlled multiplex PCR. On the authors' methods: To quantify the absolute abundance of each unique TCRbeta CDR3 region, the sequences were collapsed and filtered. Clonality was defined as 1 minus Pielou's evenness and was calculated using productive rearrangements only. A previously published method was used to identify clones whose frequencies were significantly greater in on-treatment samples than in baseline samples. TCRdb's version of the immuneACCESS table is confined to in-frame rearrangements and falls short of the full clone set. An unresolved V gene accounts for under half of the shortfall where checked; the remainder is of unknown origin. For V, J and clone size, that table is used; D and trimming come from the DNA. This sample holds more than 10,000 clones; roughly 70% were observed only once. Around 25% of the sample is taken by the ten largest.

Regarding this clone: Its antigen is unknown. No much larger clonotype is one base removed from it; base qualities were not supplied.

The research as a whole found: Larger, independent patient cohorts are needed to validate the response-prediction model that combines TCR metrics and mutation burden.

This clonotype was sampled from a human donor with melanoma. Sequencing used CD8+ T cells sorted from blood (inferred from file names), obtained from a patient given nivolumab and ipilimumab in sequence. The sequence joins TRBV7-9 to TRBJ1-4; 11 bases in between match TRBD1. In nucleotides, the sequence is TGTGCCAGCCAGGACAGGGGGCACGAAAAACTGTTTTTT. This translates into CASQDRGHEKLFF.